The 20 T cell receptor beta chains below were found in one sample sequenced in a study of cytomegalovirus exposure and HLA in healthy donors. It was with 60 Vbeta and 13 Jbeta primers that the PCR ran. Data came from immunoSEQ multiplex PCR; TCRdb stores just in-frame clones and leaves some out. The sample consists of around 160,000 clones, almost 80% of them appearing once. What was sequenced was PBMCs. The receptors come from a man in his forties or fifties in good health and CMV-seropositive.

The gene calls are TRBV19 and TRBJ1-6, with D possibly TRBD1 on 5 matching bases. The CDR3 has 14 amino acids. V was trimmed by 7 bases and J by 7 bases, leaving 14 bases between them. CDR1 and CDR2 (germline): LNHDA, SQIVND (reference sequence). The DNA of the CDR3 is TGTGCCAGTAATGCGGGACGGACGAATTCACCCCTCCACTTT. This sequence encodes CASNAGRTNSPLHF.

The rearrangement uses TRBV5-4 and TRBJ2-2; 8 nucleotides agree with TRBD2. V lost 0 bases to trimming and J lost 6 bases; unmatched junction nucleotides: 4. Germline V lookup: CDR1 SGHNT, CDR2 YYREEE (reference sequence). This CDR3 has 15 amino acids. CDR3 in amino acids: CASSLVGGGAGELFF. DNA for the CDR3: TGTGCCAGCAGCTTGGTCGGGGGGGGTGCCGGGGAGCTGTTTTTT. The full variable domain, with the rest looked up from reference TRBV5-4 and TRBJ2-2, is ETGVTQSPTHLIKTRGQQVTLRCSSQSGHNTVSWYQQALGQGPQFIFQYYREEENGRGNFPPRFSGLQFPNYSSELNVNALELDDSALYLCASSLVGGGAGELFFGEGSRLTVL.

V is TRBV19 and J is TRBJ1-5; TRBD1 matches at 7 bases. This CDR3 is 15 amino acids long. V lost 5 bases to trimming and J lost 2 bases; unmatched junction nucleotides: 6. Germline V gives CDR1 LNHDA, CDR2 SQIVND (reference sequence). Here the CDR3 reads CASSVGTVGNQPQHF. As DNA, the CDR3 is TGTGCCAGTAGTGTCGGGACAGTTGGCAATCAGCCCCAGCATTTT.

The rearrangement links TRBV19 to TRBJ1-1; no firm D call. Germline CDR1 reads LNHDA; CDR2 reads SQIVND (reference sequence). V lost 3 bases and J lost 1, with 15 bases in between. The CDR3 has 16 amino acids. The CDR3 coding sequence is TGTGCCAGTAGTATTCGGCACAGTCGGGGGAACACTGAAGCTTTCTTT. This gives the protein CASSIRHSRGNTEAFF.

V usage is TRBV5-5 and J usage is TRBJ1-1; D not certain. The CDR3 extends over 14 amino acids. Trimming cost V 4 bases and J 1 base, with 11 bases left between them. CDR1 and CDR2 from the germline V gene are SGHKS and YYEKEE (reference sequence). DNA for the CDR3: TGTGCCAGCAGCCCTGCCGGGAGGAACACTGAAGCTTTCTTT. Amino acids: CASSPAGRNTEAFF.

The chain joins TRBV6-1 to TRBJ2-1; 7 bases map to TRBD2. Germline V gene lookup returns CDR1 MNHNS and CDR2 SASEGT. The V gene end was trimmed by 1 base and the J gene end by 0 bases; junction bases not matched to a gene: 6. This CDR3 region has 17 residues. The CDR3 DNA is TGTGCCAGCAGTGAAGTTAGTCTAGCGGCCTCCTACAATGAGCAGTTCTTC. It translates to CASSEVSLAASYNEQFF.

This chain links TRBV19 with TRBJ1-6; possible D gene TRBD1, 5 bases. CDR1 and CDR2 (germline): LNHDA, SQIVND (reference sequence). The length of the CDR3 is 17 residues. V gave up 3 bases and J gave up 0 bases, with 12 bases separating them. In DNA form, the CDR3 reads TGTGCCAGTAGTATGCTGGACACGAGCTCCTATAATTCACCCCTCCACTTT. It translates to CASSMLDTSSYNSPLHF. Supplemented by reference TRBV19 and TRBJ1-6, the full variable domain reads DGGITQSPKYLFRKEGQNVTLSCEQNLNHDAMYWYRQDPGQGLRLIYYSQIVNDFQKGDIAEGYSVSREKKESFPLTVTSAQKNPTAFYLCASSMLDTSSYNSPLHFGNGTRLTVT.

The CDR3 sequence: CASAVLAGVVEQFF. The CDR3, as DNA: TGTGCCAGCGCGGTCCTGGCGGGGGTGGTTGAGCAGTTCTTC. This rearrangement joins TRBV2 to TRBJ2-1; TRBD2 matches at 7 bases. CDR1 SNHLY and CDR2 FYNNEI come from the germline V gene. J lost 9 bases, V lost 8 bases, and 13 bases had no gene match. The CDR3 has 14 residues. Complete variable domain (other parts from reference TRBV2 and TRBJ2-1): EPEVTQTPSHQVTQMGQEVILRCVPISNHLYFYWYRQILGQKVEFLVSFYNNEISEKSEIFDDQFSVERPDGSNFTLKIRSTKLEDSAMYFCASAVLAGVVEQFFGPGTRLTVL.

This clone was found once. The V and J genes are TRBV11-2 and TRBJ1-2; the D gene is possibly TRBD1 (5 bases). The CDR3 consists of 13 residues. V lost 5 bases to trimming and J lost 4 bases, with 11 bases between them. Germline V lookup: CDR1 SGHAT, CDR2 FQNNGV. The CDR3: CASSPGLRYGYTF. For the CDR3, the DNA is TGTGCCAGCAGCCCGGGACTGCGCTATGGCTACACCTTC.

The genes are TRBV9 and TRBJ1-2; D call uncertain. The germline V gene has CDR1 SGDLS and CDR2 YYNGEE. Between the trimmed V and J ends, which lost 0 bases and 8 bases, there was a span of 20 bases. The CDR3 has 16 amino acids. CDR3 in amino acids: CASSVGRASGERGYTF. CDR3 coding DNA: TGTGCCAGCAGCGTAGGGCGGGCCTCCGGGGAAAGGGGCTACACCTTC.

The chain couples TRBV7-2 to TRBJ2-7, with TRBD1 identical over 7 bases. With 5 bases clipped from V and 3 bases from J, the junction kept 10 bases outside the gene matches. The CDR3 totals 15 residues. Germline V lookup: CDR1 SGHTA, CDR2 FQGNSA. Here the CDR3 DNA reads TGTGCCAGCAGCGCGGACAGGATCAGAGGCTACGAGCAGTACTTC. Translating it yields CASSADRIRGYEQYF.

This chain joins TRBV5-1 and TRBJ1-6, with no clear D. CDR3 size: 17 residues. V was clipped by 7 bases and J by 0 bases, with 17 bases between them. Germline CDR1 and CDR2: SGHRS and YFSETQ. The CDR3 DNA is TGCGCCAGCCCTCCCGACGCCCGGAGCTCCTATAATTCACCCCTCCACTTT. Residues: CASPPDARSSYNSPLHF.

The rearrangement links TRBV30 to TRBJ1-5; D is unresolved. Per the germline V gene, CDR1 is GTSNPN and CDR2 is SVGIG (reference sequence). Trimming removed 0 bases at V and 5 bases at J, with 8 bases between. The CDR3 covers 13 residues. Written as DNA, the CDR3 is TGTGCCTGGAGTGTACTGGGAGATCAGCCCCAGCATTTT. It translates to CAWSVLGDQPQHF.

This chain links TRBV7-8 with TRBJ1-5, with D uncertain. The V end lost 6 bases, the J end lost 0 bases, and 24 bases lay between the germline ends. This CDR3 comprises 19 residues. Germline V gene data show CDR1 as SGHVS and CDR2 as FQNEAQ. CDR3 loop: CASSHTPTLRGSSNQPQHF. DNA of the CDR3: TGTGCCAGCAGTCATACCCCCACCCTCCGAGGCAGTAGCAATCAGCCCCAGCATTTT.

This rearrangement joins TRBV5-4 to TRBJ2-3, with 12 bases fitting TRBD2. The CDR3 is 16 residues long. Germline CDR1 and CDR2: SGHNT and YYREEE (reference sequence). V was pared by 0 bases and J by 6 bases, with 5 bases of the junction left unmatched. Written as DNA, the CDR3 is TGTGCCAGCAGCTTGGGGACTAGCGGGGTCGGGGATACGCAGTATTTT. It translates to CASSLGTSGVGDTQYF.

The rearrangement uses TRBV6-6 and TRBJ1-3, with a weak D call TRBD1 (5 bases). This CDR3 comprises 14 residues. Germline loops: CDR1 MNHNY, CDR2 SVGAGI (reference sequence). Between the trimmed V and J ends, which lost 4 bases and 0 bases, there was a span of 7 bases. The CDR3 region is CASSSGGSGNTIYF. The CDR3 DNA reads TGTGCCAGCAGTTCCGGGGGCTCTGGAAACACCATATATTTT.

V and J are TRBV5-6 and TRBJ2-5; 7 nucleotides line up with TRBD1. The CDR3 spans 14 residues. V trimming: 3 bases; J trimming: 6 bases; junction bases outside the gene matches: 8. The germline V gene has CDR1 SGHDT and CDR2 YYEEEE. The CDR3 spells CASSSNTGEKTQYF. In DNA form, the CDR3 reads TGTGCCAGCAGCTCCAATACAGGGGAAAAGACCCAGTACTTC.

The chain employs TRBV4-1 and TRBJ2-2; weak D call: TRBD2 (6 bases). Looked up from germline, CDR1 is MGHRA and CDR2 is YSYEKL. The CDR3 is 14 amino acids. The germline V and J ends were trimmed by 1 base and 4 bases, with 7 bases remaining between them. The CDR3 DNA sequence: TGCGCCAGCAGCCAAGTGGGGGGCACCGGGGAGCTGTTTTTT. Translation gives CASSQVGGTGELFF.

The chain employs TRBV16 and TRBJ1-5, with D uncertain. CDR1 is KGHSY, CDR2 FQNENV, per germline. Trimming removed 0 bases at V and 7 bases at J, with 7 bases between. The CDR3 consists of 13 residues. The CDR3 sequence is CASSQSGEQPQHF. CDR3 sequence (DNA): TGTGCCAGCAGCCAATCCGGGGAACAGCCCCAGCATTTT.

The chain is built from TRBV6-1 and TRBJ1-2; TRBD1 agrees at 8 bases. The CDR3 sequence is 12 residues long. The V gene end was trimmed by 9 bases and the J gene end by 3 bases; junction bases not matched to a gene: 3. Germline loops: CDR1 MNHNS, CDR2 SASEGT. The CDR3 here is CASNRGDYGYTF. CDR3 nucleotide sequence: TGTGCCAGTAACAGGGGGGACTATGGCTACACCTTC.